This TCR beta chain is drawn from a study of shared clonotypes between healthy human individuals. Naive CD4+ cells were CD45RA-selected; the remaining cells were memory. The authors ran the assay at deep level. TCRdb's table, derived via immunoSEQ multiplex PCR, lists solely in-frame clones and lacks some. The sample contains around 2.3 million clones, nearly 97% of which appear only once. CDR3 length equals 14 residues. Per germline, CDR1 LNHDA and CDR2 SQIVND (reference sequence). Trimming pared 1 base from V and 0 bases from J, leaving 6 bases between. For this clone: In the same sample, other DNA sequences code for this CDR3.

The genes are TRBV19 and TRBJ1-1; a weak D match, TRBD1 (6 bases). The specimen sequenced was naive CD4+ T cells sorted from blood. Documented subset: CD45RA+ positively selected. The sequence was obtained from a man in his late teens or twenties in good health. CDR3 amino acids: CASSIGQVNTEAFF. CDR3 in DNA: TGTGCCAGTAGTATAGGACAGGTGAACACTGAAGCTTTCTTT. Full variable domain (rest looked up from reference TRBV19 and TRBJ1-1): DGGITQSPKYLFRKEGQNVTLSCEQNLNHDAMYWYRQDPGQGLRLIYYSQIVNDFQKGDIAEGYSVSREKKESFPLTVTSAQKNPTAFYLCASSIGQVNTEAFFGQGTRLTVV.